This T cell receptor (beta chain) comes out of a study of blood T cell repertoires in COVID-19. Study-level information: The United States, Italy and Spain supplied acute and convalescent COVID-19 samples. In each case, the material was cDNA or gDNA derived from T cells, B-cell-depleted T cells, or PBMCs.

Trimming left V 5 bases short and J 7 bases short, with 18 bases between. From germline, CDR1 is SGHAT and CDR2 FQNNGV. The CDR3 length is 15 residues. Here immunoSEQ multiplex PCR was the method, and the copy in TCRdb shows in-frame clones only, minus some. Here the sample spans about 110,000 clones, roughly 81% being singletons. J is TRBJ2-1 and V is TRBV11-2; D perhaps matches TRBD2 (6 bases). Sequences were obtained from peripheral blood. This TCR was sampled from a man aged 40-49 years with acute or convalescent COVID-19. The CDR3 DNA sequence: TGTGCCAGCAGCCCACAAAGCGGGCCCTTTAATGAGCAGTTCTTC. Its translation is CASSPQSGPFNEQFF. Full variable domain (remainder filled in from reference TRBV11-2 and TRBJ2-1): EAGVAQSPRYKIIEKRQSVAFWCNPISGHATLYWYQQILGQGPKLLIQFQNNGVVDDSQLPKDRFSAERLKGVDSTLKIQPAKLEDSAVYLCASSPQSGPFNEQFFGPGTRLTVL.